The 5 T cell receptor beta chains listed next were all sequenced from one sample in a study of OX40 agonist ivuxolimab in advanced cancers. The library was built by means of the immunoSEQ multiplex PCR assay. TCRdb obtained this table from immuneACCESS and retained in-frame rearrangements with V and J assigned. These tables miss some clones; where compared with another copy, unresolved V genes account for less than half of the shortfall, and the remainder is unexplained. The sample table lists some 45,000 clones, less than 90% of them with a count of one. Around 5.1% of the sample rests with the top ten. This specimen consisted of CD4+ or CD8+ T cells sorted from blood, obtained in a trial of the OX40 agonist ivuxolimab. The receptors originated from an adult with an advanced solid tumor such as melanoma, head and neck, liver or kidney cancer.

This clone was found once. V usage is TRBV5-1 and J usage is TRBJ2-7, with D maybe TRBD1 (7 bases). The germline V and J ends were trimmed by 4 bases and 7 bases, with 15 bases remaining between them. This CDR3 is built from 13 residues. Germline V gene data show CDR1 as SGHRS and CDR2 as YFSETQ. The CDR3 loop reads CASSPQGGGEQYF. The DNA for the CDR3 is TGCGCCAGCAGCCCTCAGGGGGGTGGGGAGCAGTACTTC.

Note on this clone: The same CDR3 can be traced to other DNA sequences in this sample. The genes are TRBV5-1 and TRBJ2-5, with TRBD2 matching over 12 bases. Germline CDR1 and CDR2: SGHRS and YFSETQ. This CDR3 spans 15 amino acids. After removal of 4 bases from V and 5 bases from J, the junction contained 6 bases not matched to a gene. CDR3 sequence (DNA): TGCGCCAGCAGCCAGACTAGCGGGAGAGGGGAGACCCAGTACTTC. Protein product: CASSQTSGRGETQYF.

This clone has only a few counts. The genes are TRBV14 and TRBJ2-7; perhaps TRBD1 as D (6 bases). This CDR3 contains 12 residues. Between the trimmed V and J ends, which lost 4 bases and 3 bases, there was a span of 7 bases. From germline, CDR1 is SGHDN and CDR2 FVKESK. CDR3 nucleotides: TGTGCCAGCAGCCTACAGGGCTACGAGCAGTACTTC. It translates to CASSLQGYEQYF.

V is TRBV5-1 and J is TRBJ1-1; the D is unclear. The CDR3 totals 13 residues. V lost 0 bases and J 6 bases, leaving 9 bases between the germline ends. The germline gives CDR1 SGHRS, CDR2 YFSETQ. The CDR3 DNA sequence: TGCGCCAGCAGCTTGGAGGGTGTTGCTGAAGCTTTCTTT. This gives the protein CASSLEGVAEAFF.

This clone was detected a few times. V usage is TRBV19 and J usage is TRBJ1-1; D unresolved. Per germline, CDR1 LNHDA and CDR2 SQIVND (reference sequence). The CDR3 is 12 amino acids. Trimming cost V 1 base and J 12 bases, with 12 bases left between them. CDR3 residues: CASSIGNRVSFF. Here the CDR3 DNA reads TGTGCCAGTAGTATAGGTAACCGTGTATCTTTCTTT.